This TCR beta chain appears in the sequencing data of a study of T cells of healthy individuals. TCRdb reprocessed the 5' RACE reads with MiXCR, giving one entry per CDR3 protein. Of approximately 50,000 distinct CDR3 sequences in the sample, roughly 15% are singletons; the top ten hold roughly 16%. This clonotype was recorded a few times. V was pared by 1 base and J by 4 bases, with 21 bases between. Germline lookup yields CDR1 SGHTA and CDR2 FQGNSA. This CDR3 has 18 amino acids. This TCR derives from a human donor in good health. The chain is built from TRBV7-2 and TRBJ2-3; D tentatively fits TRBD1 or TRBD2 (6 bases each). Here the CDR3 reads CASSLVGSGGGLSDTQYF. As DNA, the CDR3 is TGTGCCAGCAGCTTAGTCGGGAGTGGGGGCGGTTTATCAGATACGCAGTATTTT.